The next 17 T cell receptor beta chains were all read from a single sample in a study of T cell responses to AZD1222 COVID-19 vaccine. TCRdb's copy holds only in-frame clones and misses some; the assay was immunoSEQ multiplex PCR. This table has 70,000 to 90,000 clones, roughly 86% appearing once. The sequencing here drew on peripheral blood, taken on day 0 of AZD1222 vaccination. These receptors were obtained from an adult in good health.

The chain links TRBV19 to TRBJ1-2, with D possibly TRBD1 on 6 matching bases. This CDR3 region has 14 residues. V was cut by 5 bases and J by 3 bases, with 13 bases left in between. Germline lookup yields CDR1 LNHDA and CDR2 SQIVND (reference sequence). The CDR3 DNA is TGTGCCAGTAGTGCTTCAGGGGTTGACTATGGCTACACCTTC. This codes for CASSASGVDYGYTF.

V is TRBV15 and J is TRBJ1-5; D gene uncertain. V was pared by 4 bases and J by 0 bases, with 10 bases between. Germline V gene data show CDR1 as LNHNV and CDR2 as YYDKDF (reference sequence). CDR3 length: 15 amino acids. This CDR3 reads CATSTSPYSNQPQHF. The CDR3 DNA follows: TGTGCCACCAGCACTTCACCATATAGCAATCAGCCCCAGCATTTT.

This chain connects TRBV3-1 (or the pseudogene TRBV3-2) to TRBJ2-2, with D maybe TRBD2 (6 bases). Germline assignment: CDR1 LGHDT and CDR2 YNNKEL (reference sequence). This CDR3 has 14 amino acids. Trimming shortened V by 0 bases and J by 7 bases, and 9 bases separated the two germline ends. The CDR3 is CASSQDGRFGELFF. In DNA, the CDR3 is TGTGCCAGCAGCCAAGACGGGAGATTCGGGGAGCTGTTTTTT.

The chain carries TRBV4-3 and TRBJ2-5; 7 nucleotides agree with TRBD1. Germline lookup yields CDR1 LGHNA and CDR2 YSLEER. Germline trimming cut 0 bases from V and 2 bases from J; bases unmatched to any gene: 6. There are 16 residues in the CDR3. The CDR3 loop reads CASSQDWVRGQETQYF. In DNA form, the CDR3 reads TGCGCCAGCAGCCAAGATTGGGTCAGGGGGCAAGAGACCCAGTACTTC.

The chain has TRBV4-1 and TRBJ1-1; D unresolved. The ends were cut back, 0 bases at V and 11 bases at J, with 13 bases in the middle. This CDR3 comprises 13 residues. Germline V CDR1 and CDR2: MGHRA, YSYEKL. The CDR3 DNA follows: TGCGCCAGCAGCCAAGACGGAACTGAGCGTGCTTTCTTT. Its protein is CASSQDGTERAFF.

V usage is TRBV28 and J usage is TRBJ1-5; D not resolved. V was cut by 7 bases and J by 0 bases, with 22 bases left in between. Germline-derived CDR1 and CDR2 are MDHEN and SYDVKM. The CDR3 is made up of 18 amino acids. The CDR3 reads CASTQWPSMIYSNQPQHF. DNA for the CDR3: TGTGCCAGCACCCAGTGGCCATCCATGATCTATAGCAATCAGCCCCAGCATTTT.

CDR3 in DNA: TGTGCCATCAGTGAGTCGGGGAGCCCGAGCCCCATAGATACGCAGTATTTT. Protein: CAISESGSPSPIDTQYF. This chain joins TRBV10-3 and TRBJ2-3, with a weak D call TRBD2 (5 bases). Germline CDR1 and CDR2: ENHRY and SYGVKD. This CDR3 comprises 17 residues. V lost 0 bases to trimming and J lost 5 bases, with 18 bases between them.

The chain has TRBV5-1 and TRBJ2-3; D is unresolved. The germline V gene has CDR1 SGHRS and CDR2 YFSETQ. Trimming left V 0 bases short and J 6 bases short, with 2 bases between. This CDR3 spans 11 amino acids. The CDR3 protein is CASSLVDTQYF. DNA of the CDR3: TGCGCCAGCAGCTTGGTTGATACGCAGTATTTT.

This chain uses TRBV7-4 with TRBJ2-7; D uncertain. V was trimmed by 6 bases and J by 0 bases, leaving 15 bases between them. CDR3 length: 15 amino acids. Germline V CDR1 and CDR2: SGHVT, SQSDAQ. Here the CDR3 reads CASSSLSGGSYEQYF. The DNA of the CDR3 is TGTGCCAGCAGTTCCCTCTCAGGCGGCTCCTACGAGCAGTACTTC.

The genes are TRBV12-3 or TRBV12-4 and TRBJ2-3; D gene ambiguous. This CDR3 contains 12 residues. V was cut by 2 bases and J by 6 bases, with 6 bases left in between. The CDR3 nucleotides read TGTGCCAGCAGTTTACGGCCTGATACGCAGTATTTT. Protein: CASSLRPDTQYF.

The chain has TRBV9 and TRBJ2-2; TRBD1 is a possible D gene (6 bases). The germline V gene encodes CDR1 SGDLS and CDR2 YYNGEE. With 3 bases removed from V and 4 bases from J, the gap between germline ends came to 22 bases. This CDR3 has 18 amino acids. CDR3 coding DNA: TGTGCCAGCAGCGCCCGGCCTCTCGGGCTCAGGGGCACCGGGGAGCTGTTTTTT. As protein: CASSARPLGLRGTGELFF.

The chain is built from TRBV19 and TRBJ1-1; a weak D match, TRBD1 (6 bases). CDR3 length: 14 amino acids. V lost 5 bases and J 4 bases, leaving 14 bases between the germline ends. Germline V gene sequence: CDR1 LNHDA, CDR2 SQIVND (reference sequence). CDR3 nucleotide sequence: TGTGCCAGTAGTTCTCGGGGGGCAAGCACTGAAGCTTTCTTT. Translating it yields CASSSRGASTEAFF.

V usage is TRBV19 and J usage is TRBJ2-1, with 8 bases aligning to TRBD2. With V trimmed by 3 bases and J by 7 bases, 11 bases remained unmatched. The germline CDR1 and CDR2 sequences are LNHDA and SQIVND (reference sequence). This CDR3 has 16 residues. The CDR3 here is CASSIRIAGSFNEQFF. The CDR3 DNA reads TGTGCCAGTAGTATTAGGATAGCGGGGTCCTTTAATGAGCAGTTCTTC.

V usage is TRBV7-9 and J usage is TRBJ1-1, with D uncertain. The germline gives CDR1 SEHNR, CDR2 FQNEAQ (reference sequence). The germline V and J ends were trimmed by 5 bases and 0 bases, with 13 bases remaining between them. The CDR3 extends over 15 amino acids. In DNA form, the CDR3 reads TGTGCCAGCAGCCCTAAGGTCCGACTGAACACTGAAGCTTTCTTT. Residues: CASSPKVRLNTEAFF.

The CDR3 region has the DNA TGTGCCAGCAGCTTAACAGCGGACGAGCAGTACTTC. Amino acid sequence: CASSLTADEQYF. The rearrangement uses TRBV7-4 and TRBJ2-7; TRBD2 might be the D (5 bases). V was shortened by 2 bases and J by 5 bases, with 7 bases between the two germline ends. Germline V gene data show CDR1 as SGHVT and CDR2 as SQSDAQ. The CDR3 runs 12 residues.

About this clone itself: At one of its ends the junction is not consistent with the germline gene, which may arise from a read error. The chain is built from TRBV28 and TRBJ1-3, with D maybe TRBD1 (6 bases). The CDR3 has 13 amino acids. Germline values: CDR1 MDHEN, CDR2 SYDVKM. The CDR3 loop reads CAGRGASGNTIYF. For the CDR3, the DNA is TGTGCCGGCAGGGGCGCCTCTGGAAACACCATATATTTT. The entire variable domain, with the rest obtained from reference TRBV28 and TRBJ1-3, is as follows: DVKVTQSSRYLVKRTGEKVFLECVQDMDHENMFWYRQDPGLGLRLIYFSYDVKMKEKGDIPEGYSVSREKKERFSLILESASTNQTSMYLCAGRGASGNTIYFGEGSWLTVV.

This clone was seen a few times. The rearrangement uses TRBV3-1 (or the pseudogene TRBV3-2) and TRBJ2-1; 10 bases line up with TRBD1. CDR3 size: 13 residues. The ends lost 5 bases at V and 9 bases at J; junction bases unmatched: 4. Germline V gene lookup returns CDR1 LGHDT and CDR2 YNNKEL (reference sequence). For the CDR3, the DNA is TGTGCCAGCAGCAACGACAGGGGGCCTGAGCAGTTCTTC. Translation: CASSNDRGPEQFF.